This T cell receptor (beta chain) originates from a study of shared clonotypes between healthy human individuals (TCRdb year 2020). Study-wide context: Three men and a couple of women, aged 18 to 49 years, made up the cohort. Libraries were prepared and TCR repertoires were sequenced by different laboratories using diverse techniques, in order to increase sequencing depth and limit assay-specific biases. Per donor, leukapheresis produced somewhere between about 0.8 and 9 billion PBMCs. To estimate repertoire size and how much clonotypes are shared between individuals, the study performed deep sequencing of blood TCR repertoires from 4 to 6 healthy adults. What the research found in general, with its limitations: Pairwise subsampling indicated that sequencing depth was expected to affect the degree of clonotype sharing among donors. Because the study included only a small number of donors, the genetic and exposure-history diversity represented was limited. Sampling was restricted to blood, and TCR repertoires in tissues likely differ from the TCR repertoires found in blood.

TCR CDR3 regions were amplified from genomic DNA by multiplex PCR using the deep immunoSEQ assay. Genomic DNA extracted from each cell subset was distributed evenly over all wells of several immunoSEQ 96-well plates, and each plate served as one replicate. For unsorted PBMC, about 270 ng of genomic DNA, equivalent to 25,000 to 35,000 T cell genomes, went into each replicate PCR. Ten immunoSEQ deep assay plates were used to sequence unsorted PBMC genomic DNA. Purified libraries were quantified with a Qubit 3.0 fluorometer, sized on a Bioanalyzer 2100, and re-quantified with the KAPA Library Quantification kit. A separate single-read 150-cycle Illumina NextSeq 550 flow cell was used to sequence each immunoSEQ 96-well plate. The paper's data handling went like this. Because the immunoSEQ output held only junctional sequences and lacked quality scores, the filtering could not match the filtering applied to full-length reads. To assign V/J genes and CDR3, sequences were annotated against IMGT germline references using PyIR, a Python wrapper for IgBLAST v1.9. Reads were removed for weak V/J assignments (E-value above 1e-6), missing CDR3, stop codons, out-of-frame junctions, or ambiguous translated residues. V3J clonotypes were defined as sequences sharing an identical inferred V gene, J gene, and CDR3 amino acid sequence. To compute the percentage overlap between repertoires, the number of shared unique clonotypes was divided by the size of the smaller repertoire. Richness of each repertoire was evaluated using RTK rarefaction, the Chao1 estimator, and Recon v2.1 estimates of unobserved clonotypes. The clones in this table, taken by TCRdb from immuneACCESS, are in-frame only. Not every clone is retained; where verified, under half of the shortfall comes from an unresolved V gene, and the cause of the rest is unknown. V and J calls plus clone size are reproduced from that table; the DNA served to infer D and trimming. The sample profile shows roughly 500,000 clones; around 73% of them were found once. In total, the top ten clones hold around 12% of the sample.

The donors were healthy, HIV-negative adults who had no recently reported acute infections or vaccinations. All donors were Caucasian adults living in Nashville, Tennessee, USA. In the unsorted samples, tens of millions of PBMCs were counted, and genomic DNA was extracted using the QIAamp DNA Blood Mini kit. Blood was collected by leukapheresis, and PBMCs were isolated by Ficoll-Histopaque density gradient centrifugation and then cryopreserved in liquid nitrogen vapor phase. About this clone itself: This receptor's antigen is unknown. No much larger clone exists at a distance of one base, and base qualities are not known.

Including cysteine and phenylalanine, the CDR3 has 13 amino acids. This entry keeps only the CDR3 DNA: 39 bases, framed from base 1. Between the V and J ends, shortened by 2 bases and 10 bases respectively, the junction contains 12 bases. Via the germline V gene, CDR1 is KGHSH and CDR2 LQKENI. What was sequenced was PBMCs. The V and J segments used are TRBV18 and TRBJ2-1; a confident D gene designation cannot be given. This sequence originates from a woman between 40 and 55 years old in good health. Some clones in this sample may be carry-over from other donors' samples. The DNA reads as follows: TGTGCCAGCTCACCATTCGACGGTGGAGAGCAGTTCTTC. Translated, this gives CASSPFDGGEQFF.